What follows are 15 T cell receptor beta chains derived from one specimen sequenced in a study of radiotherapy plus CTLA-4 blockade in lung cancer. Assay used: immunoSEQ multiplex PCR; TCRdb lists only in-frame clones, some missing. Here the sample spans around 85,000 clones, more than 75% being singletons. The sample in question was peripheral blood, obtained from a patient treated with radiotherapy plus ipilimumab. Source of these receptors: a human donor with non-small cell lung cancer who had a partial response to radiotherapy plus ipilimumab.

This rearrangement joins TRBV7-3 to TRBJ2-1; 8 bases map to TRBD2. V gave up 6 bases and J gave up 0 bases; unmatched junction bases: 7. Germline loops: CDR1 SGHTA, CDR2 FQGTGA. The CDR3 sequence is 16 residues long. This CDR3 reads CASSPSGPSSYNEQFF. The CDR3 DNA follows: TGTGCCAGCAGTCCTAGCGGGCCTAGCTCCTACAATGAGCAGTTCTTC. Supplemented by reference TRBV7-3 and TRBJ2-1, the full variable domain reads GAGVSQTPSNKVTEKGKYVELRCDPISGHTALYWYRQSLGQGPEFLIYFQGTGAADDSGLPNDRFFAVRPEGSVSTLKIQRTERGDSAVYLCASSPSGPSSYNEQFFGPGTRLTVL.

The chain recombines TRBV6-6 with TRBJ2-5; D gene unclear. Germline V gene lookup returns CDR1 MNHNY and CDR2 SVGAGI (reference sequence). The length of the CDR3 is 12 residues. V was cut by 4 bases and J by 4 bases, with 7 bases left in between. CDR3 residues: CASSWPGETQYF. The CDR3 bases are TGTGCCAGCAGTTGGCCAGGAGAGACCCAGTACTTC.

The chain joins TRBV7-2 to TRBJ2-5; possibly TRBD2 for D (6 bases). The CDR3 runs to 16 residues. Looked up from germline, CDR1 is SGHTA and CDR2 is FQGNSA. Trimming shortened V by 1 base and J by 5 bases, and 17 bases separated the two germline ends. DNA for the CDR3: TGTGCCAGCAGCTTAGTCGGACCGGGAGCTGGTGAGACCCAGTACTTC. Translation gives CASSLVGPGAGETQYF.

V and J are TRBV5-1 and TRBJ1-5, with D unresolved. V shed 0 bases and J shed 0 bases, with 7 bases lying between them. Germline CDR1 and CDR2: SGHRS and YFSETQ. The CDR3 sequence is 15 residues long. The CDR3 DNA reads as TGCGCCAGCAGCTTGGGAGGATATAGCAATCAGCCCCAGCATTTT. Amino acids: CASSLGGYSNQPQHF.

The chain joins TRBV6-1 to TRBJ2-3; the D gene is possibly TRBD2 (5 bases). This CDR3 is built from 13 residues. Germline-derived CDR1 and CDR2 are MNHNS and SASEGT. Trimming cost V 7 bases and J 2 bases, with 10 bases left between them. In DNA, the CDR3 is TGTGCCAGCATAGCGCTTCTCACAGATACGCAGTATTTT. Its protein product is CASIALLTDTQYF.

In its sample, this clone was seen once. The CDR3: CASNPQGNGANVLTF. Here the CDR3 DNA reads TGTGCCAGCAATCCTCAGGGGAACGGGGCCAACGTCCTGACTTTC. The chain carries TRBV28 and TRBJ2-6, with D maybe TRBD1 (6 bases). V lost 7 bases and J lost 4, with 14 bases in between. The CDR3 covers 15 residues. Germline values: CDR1 MDHEN, CDR2 SYDVKM.

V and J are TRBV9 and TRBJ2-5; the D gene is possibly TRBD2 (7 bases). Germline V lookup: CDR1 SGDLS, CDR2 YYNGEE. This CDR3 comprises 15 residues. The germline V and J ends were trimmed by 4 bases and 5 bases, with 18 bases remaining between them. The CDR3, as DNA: TGTGCCAGCAGCTCAACAGCAGGGGAGGGCGAGACCCAGTACTTC. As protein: CASSSTAGEGETQYF.

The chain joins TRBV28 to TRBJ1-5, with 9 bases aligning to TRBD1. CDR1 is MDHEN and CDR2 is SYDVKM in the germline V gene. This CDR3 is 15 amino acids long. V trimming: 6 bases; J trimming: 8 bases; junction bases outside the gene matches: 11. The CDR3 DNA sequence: TGTGCCAGCAGAACGCTTACAGGGGGCCCGGAGCCCCAGCATTTT. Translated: CASRTLTGGPEPQHF.

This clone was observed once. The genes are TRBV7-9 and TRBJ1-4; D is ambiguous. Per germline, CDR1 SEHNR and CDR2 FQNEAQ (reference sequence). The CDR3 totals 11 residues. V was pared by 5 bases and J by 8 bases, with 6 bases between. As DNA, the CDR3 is TGTGCCAGCAGCCGCCGGGAAAAACTGTTTTTT. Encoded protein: CASSRREKLFF. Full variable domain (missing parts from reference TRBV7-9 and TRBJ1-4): DTGVSQNPRHKITKRGQNVTFRCDPISEHNRLYWYRQTLGQGPEFLTYFQNEAQLEKSRLLSDRFSAERPKGSFSTLEIQRTEQGDSAMYLCASSRREKLFFGSGTQLSVL.

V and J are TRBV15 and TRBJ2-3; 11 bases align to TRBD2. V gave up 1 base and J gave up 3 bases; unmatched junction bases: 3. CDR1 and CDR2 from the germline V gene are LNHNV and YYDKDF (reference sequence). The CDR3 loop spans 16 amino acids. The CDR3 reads CATSRAASGRTDTQYF. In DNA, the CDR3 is TGTGCCACCAGCAGAGCGGCTAGCGGGAGGACAGATACGCAGTATTTT. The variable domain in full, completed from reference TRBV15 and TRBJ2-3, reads DAMVIQNPRYQVTQFGKPVTLSCSQTLNHNVMYWYQQKSSQAPKLLFHYYDKDFNNEADTPDNFQSRRPNTSFCFLDIRSPGLGDTAMYLCATSRAASGRTDTQYFGPGTRLTVL.

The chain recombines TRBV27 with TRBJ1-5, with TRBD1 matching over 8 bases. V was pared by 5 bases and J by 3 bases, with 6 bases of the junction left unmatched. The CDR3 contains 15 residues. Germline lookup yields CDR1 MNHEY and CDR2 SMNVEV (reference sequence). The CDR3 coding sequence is TGTGCCAGCAGTCCCGGGACAGGCAACAATCAGCCCCAGCATTTT. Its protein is CASSPGTGNNQPQHF.

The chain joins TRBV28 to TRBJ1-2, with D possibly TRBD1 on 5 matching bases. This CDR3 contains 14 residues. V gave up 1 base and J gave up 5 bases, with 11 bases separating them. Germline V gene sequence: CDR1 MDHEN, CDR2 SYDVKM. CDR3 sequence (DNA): TGTGCCAGCAGTTTATCCGTGGCAGGGTATGGCTACACCTTC. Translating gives CASSLSVAGYGYTF.

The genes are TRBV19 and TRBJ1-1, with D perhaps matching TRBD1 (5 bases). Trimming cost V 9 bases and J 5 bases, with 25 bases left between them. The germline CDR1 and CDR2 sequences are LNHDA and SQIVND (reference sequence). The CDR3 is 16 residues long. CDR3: CASALSRGGRKTEAFF. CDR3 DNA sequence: TGTGCCAGCGCCCTTTCTAGGGGAGGGCGGAAAACTGAAGCTTTCTTT.

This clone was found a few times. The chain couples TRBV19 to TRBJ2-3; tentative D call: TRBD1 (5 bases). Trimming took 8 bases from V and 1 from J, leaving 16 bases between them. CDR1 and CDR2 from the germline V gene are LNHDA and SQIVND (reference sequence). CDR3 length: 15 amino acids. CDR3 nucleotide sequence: TGTGCCAGTTCGGCCACAGGTGTTGGCACAGATACGCAGTATTTT. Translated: CASSATGVGTDTQYF.

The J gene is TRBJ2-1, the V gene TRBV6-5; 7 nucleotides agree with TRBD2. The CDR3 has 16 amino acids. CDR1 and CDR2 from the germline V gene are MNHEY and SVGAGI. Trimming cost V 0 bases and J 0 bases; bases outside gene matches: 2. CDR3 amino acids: CASSYSGGSSYNEQFF. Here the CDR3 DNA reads TGTGCCAGCAGTTACTCCGGCGGGAGCTCCTACAATGAGCAGTTCTTC.